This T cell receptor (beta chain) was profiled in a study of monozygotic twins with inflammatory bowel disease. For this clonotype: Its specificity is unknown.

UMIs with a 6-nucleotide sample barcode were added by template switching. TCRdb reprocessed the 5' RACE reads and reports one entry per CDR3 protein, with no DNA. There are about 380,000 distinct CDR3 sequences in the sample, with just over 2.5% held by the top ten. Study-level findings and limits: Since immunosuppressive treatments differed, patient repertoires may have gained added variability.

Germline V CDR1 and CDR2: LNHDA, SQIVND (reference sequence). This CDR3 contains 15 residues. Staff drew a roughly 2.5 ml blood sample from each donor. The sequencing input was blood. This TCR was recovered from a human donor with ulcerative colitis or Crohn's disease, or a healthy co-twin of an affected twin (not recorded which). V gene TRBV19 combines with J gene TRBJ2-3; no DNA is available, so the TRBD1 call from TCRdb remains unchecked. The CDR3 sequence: CASDLGGYSTDTQYF.